This T cell receptor (beta chain) came from a study of T cell responses to AZD1222 COVID-19 vaccine. Study-wide results and limits: Seropositive status at baseline applied to only six AZD1222 recipients. Researchers report vaccine-associated CD4 TCRs spanning spike, with dominance at 160-218 and 743-854.

CDR1 and CDR2 from the germline V gene are LNHDA and SQIVND (reference sequence). V was pared by 1 base and J by 0 bases, with 22 bases between. This CDR3 spans 19 amino acids. Of note for this clone: The antigen is unknown.

The data were produced by immunoSEQ multiplex PCR, yet TCRdb's version contains in-frame clones alone and is incomplete. The sample shows around 200,000 clones, approximately 94% of them seen only once. The material sequenced was peripheral blood, taken 28 days after the second AZD1222 dose. The chain recombines TRBV19 with TRBJ2-7; D possibly corresponds to TRBD2 (6 bases). The receptor's source is an adult who received the AZD1222 COVID-19 vaccine. CDR3 region: CASSIAFSRFRTTSYEQYF. The CDR3 region has the DNA TGTGCCAGTAGTATAGCTTTTTCCCGGTTTCGGACTACCTCCTACGAGCAGTACTTC.